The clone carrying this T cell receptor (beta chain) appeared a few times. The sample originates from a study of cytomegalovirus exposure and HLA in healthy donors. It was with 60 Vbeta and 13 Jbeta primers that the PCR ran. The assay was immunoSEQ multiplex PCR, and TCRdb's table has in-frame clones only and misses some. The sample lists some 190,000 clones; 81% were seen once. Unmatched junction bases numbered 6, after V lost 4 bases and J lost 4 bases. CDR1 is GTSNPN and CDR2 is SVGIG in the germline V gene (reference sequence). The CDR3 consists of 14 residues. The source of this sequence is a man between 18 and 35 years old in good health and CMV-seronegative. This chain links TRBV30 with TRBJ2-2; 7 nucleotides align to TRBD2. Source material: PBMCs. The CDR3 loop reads CAWNRGSPTGELFF. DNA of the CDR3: TGTGCCTGGAATCGCGGGAGTCCCACCGGGGAGCTGTTTTTT. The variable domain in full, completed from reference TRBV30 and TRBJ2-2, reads SQTIHQWPATLVQPVGSPLSLECTVEGTSNPNLYWYRQAAGRGLQLLFYSVGIGQISSEVPQNLSASRPQDRQFILSSKKLLLSDSGFYLCAWNRGSPTGELFFGEGSRLTVL.